This TCR beta chain originates from a study of cytomegalovirus exposure and HLA in healthy donors (dated by TCRdb to the late 2010s). Turning to the overall study: According to a later analysis, the roughly 120 validation repertoires were produced on the same platform as the roughly 720 repertoires of the first cohort. To predict cytomegalovirus infection status, the study combined high-throughput TCR immunosequencing, statistical association of individual TCRs with disease status, and machine learning. In addition to the first cohort of 666 subjects, a separate validation cohort of approximately 130 different subjects was used. The study was designed to test whether signatures of past pathogen exposure could be identified by cataloging public T cell receptors. What the study reported, not specific to this receptor: According to the authors, the approach could potentially be generalized to other disease states and immunological phenotypes. In both the original and validation cohorts, the classifier was reported to diagnose cytomegalovirus status with high specificity and sensitivity. In vitro tests confirmed that a few of the cytomegalovirus-associated TCR beta chains recognize cytomegalovirus antigens. A total of about 180 TCR beta chains were listed by the study as associated with cytomegalovirus. A later analysis lacked HLA typing for the validation cohort, so it scored co-occurrence in that cohort across all 110 or so repertoires. Most TCR sequences were seen in very few donors, while some public TCRs were found in many individuals. Of the cluster scores, around 95% were above 0 in a later analysis, which found that TCRs clustered in the first cohort also tended to co-occur in the 120 or so validation repertoires.

For this clone: No antigen is known for it. Base qualities are missing; no much larger clone stands one base away.

The CDR3 covers 17 residues, taking in both the cysteine and the phenylalanine. Just CDR3 DNA is preserved here, 51 bases in frame from base 1. As encoded in the germline V gene, CDR1 is SGHRS while CDR2 is YFSETQ. The junction shows trimming of 4 bases on V and 3 bases on J, plus 19 bases between the germline ends. The receptor library was made with the immunoSEQ multiplex PCR assay. On the authors' methods: A statistical classification framework was developed to diagnose cytomegalovirus status using the catalog of TCR beta chain sequences. TCRdb holds this immuneACCESS table with in-frame rearrangements only. Some clones are missing; in checked studies, unresolved V genes explain under half, and the rest has no known cause. That table furnishes V, J and clone size, whereas the DNA furnished D and trimming. Recorded for this sample are about 240,000 clones; 70% to 90% of them occurred a single time. The ten largest clones represent around 1.2% of the sample.

The donors belonged to the validation cohort of roughly 120 subjects, which was separate from the approximately 660-subject first cohort. The material sequenced was PBMCs. The sequence links TRBV5-1 to TRBJ2-2, and possibly TRBD1, on 6 matching bases. The source of this sequence is a young woman in good health and CMV-seropositive. The CDR3 protein sequence reads: CASSPSRSGHDTGELFF. Here is the DNA: TGCGCCAGCAGCCCGAGTAGGTCGGGACACGACACCGGGGAGCTGTTTTTT.